This paragraph covers one TCR beta chain sequence. This entry comes from a study of CD8 T cells in ankylosing spondylitis. With molecular barcodes, quantitative 5'-RACE was used to make the TCR beta libraries. TCRdb used MiXCR to reprocess the 5' RACE reads, holding one entry per CDR3 protein. Found here are under 300,000 distinct CDR3 sequences, 10% to 13% of them singletons; the top ten hold 2% to 3%. The germline V gene encodes CDR1 SQVTM and CDR2 ANQGSEA. V lost 3 bases and J lost 7; bases outside the gene matches: 14. The CDR3 has 18 residues. The TCR sequence derives from a male donor with ankylosing spondylitis or in good health (not recorded which). V and J are TRBV29-1 and TRBJ2-1; 14 nucleotides match TRBD2. Sequenced material: blood, either unsorted or a sorted T cell fraction (not recorded which). The CDR3 bases are TGCAGCGTTGAGGACAGTTTGACTAGCGGGAGGGCCGGTAATGAGCAGTTCTTC. Translating it yields CSVEDSLTSGRAGNEQFF.